The entry that follows covers one T cell receptor beta chain sequence. The entry originates in a study of T cell changes during pregnancy in multiple sclerosis. The CDR3 consists of 14 residues. CDR1 SGHTA and CDR2 FQGNSA come from the germline V gene. Trimming cost V 5 bases and J 3 bases, with 12 bases left between them. Produced via immunoSEQ multiplex PCR; TCRdb's table is partial and in-frame only. The sample records some 27,000 clones, approximately 94% being singletons. The chain combines TRBV7-2 with TRBJ2-3; D ambiguous. The sample here was CD4+ T cells from peripheral blood mononuclear cells, taken after pregnancy. This sequence was found in a female donor with multiple sclerosis, enrolled in a pregnancy study. As DNA, the CDR3 is TGTGCCAGCAGCCACTATGCGACTACAGATACGCAGTATTTT. It codes for CASSHYATTDTQYF.